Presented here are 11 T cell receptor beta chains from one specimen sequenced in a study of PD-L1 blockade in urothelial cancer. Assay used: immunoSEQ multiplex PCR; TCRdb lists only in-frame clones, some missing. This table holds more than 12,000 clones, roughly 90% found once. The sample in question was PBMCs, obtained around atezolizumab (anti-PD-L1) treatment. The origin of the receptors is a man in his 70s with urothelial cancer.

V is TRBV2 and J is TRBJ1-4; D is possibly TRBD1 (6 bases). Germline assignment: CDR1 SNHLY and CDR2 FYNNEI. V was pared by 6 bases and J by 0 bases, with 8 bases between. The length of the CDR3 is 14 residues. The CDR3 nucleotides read TGTGCCAGCAGGGGACAAACAACTAATGAAAAACTGTTTTTT. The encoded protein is CASRGQTTNEKLFF.

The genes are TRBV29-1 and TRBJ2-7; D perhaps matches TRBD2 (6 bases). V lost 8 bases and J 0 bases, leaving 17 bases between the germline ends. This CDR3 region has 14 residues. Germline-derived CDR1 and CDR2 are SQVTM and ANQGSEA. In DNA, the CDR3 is TGCAGCTTTACGACGGGGGTATTCTCCTACGAGCAGTACTTC. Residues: CSFTTGVFSYEQYF.

CDR3 amino acids: CAWNEGTNQPQHF. DNA for the CDR3: TGTGCCTGGAACGAGGGCACTAATCAGCCCCAGCATTTT. The rearrangement links TRBV30 to TRBJ1-5; D gene unclear. Trimming removed 4 bases at V and 4 bases at J, with 11 bases between. Per germline, CDR1 GTSNPN and CDR2 SVGIG (reference sequence). The length of the CDR3 is 13 residues.

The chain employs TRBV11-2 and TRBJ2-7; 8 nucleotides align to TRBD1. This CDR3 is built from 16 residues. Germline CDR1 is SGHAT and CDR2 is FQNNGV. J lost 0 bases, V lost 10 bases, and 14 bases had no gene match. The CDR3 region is CANLPYPGTGSYEQYF. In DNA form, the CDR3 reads TGTGCCAACCTCCCCTACCCCGGGACAGGCTCCTACGAGCAGTACTTC.

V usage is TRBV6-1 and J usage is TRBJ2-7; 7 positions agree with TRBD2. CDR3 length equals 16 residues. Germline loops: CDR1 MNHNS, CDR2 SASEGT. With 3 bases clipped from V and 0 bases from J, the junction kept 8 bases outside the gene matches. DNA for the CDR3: TGTGCCAGCAGTGATTGGGGGAGGGGCTCCTCCTACGAGCAGTACTTC. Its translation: CASSDWGRGSSYEQYF.

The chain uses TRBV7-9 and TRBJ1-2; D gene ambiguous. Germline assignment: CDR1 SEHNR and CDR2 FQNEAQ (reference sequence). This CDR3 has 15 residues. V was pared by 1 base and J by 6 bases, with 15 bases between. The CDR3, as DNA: TGTGCCAGCAGCTTAGAGCGGACGGGAGGAAATGGCTACACCTTC. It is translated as CASSLERTGGNGYTF. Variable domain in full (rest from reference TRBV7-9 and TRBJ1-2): DTGVSQNPRHKITKRGQNVTFRCDPISEHNRLYWYRQTLGQGPEFLTYFQNEAQLEKSRLLSDRFSAERPKGSFSTLEIQRTEQGDSAMYLCASSLERTGGNGYTFGSGTRLTVV.

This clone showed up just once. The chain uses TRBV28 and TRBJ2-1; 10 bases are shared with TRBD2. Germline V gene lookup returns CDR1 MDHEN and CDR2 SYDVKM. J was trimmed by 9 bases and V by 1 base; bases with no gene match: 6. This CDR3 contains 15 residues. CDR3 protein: CASSLFISGGSEQFF. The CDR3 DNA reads TGTGCCAGCAGTTTATTCATTAGCGGGGGGTCTGAGCAGTTCTTC.

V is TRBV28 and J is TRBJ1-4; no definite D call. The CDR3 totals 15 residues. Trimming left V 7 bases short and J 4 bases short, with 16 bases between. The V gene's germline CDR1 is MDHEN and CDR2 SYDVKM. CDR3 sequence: CASIHSREGNEKLFF. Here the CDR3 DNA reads TGTGCCAGCATCCACAGCCGAGAGGGTAATGAAAAACTGTTTTTT.

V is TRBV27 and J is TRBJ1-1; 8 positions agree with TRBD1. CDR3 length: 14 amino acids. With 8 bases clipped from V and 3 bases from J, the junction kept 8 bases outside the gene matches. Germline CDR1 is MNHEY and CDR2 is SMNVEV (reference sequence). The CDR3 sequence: CASGRQGLHTEAFF. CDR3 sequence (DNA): TGTGCCAGCGGGCGACAGGGGCTTCACACTGAAGCTTTCTTT.

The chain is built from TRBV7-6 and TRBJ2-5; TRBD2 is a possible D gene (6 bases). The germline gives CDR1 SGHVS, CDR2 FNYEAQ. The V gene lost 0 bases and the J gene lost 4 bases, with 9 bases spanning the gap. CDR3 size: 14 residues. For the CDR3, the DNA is TGTGCCAGCAGCTTAGCGGGGCGGGGAGAGACCCAGTACTTC. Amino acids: CASSLAGRGETQYF.

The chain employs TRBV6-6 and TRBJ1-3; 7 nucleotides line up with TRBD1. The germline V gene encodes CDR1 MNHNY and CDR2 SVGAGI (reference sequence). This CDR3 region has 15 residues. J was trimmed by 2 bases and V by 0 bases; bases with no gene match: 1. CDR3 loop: CASSYSTGTGNTIYF. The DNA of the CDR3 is TGTGCCAGCAGTTACTCGACAGGGACTGGAAACACCATATATTTT.